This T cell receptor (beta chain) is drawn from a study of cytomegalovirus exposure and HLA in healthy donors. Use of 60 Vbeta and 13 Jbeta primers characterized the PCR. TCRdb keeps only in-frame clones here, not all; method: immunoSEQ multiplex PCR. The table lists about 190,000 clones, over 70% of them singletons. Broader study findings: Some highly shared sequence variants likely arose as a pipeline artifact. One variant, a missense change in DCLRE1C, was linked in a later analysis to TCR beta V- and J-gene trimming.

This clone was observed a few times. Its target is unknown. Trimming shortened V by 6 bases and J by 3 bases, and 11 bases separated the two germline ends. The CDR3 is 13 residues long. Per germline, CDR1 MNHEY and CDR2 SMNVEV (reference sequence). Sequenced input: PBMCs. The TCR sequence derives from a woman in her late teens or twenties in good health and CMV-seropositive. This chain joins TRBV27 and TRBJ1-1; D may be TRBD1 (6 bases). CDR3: CASSLGGHTEAFF. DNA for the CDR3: TGTGCCAGCAGCCTAGGGGGTCACACTGAAGCTTTCTTT.